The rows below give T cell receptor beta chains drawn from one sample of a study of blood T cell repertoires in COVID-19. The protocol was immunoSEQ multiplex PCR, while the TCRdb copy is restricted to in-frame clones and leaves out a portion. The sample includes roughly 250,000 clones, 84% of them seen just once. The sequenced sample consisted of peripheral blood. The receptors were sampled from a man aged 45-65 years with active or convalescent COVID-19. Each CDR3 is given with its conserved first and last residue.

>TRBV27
CASSPGQGAYEQYF
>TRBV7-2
CASSPYRTSEGYGYTF
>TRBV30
CAWSVHGYSPLHF
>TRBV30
CAWSVGFRGIEQFF
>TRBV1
CTSSQEQGDTQYF
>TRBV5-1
CASRDGQTMNTEAFF
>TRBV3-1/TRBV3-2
CASSLGLAGQETQYF
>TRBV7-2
CASSAGTGGLYGYTF
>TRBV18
CASSSKRQSNQPQHF
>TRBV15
CATSSTSGGNTGELFF
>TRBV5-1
CASGIRDTRSDTQYF
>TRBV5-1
CASSFDRLGGETQYF
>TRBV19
CASSPGTGAYNEQFF
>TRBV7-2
CASSSNTGSSYEQYF
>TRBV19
CASSLRDYNEQFF
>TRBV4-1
CASSQEAARTDEQYF
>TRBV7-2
CASSLGRGNTEAFF
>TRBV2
CASGGLNEQYF
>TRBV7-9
CASSFGGGNYEQYF
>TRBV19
CASSLWTGAYSNQPQHF
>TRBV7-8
CASSLAQGNSPLHF
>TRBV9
CASSTHTGLNTEAFF
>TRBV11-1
CASSLDRENYNEQFF
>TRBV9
CASSLRLDPGELFF
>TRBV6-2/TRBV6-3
CASSLSGSGKLFF
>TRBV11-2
CASSFGSLAGVEQFF
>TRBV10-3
CAISESRRGGEEQFF
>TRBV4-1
CASSQGDRTAYGYTF
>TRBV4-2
CASSLDRGPDEKLFF
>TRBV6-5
CASSNAKEGQPQHF
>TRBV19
CASSARQGATEAFF
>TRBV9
CASSVGGRPMNTEAFF
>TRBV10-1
CASSGSKRNSGNTIYF
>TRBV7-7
CASREGARSGNTIYF